This T cell receptor (beta chain) appears in the sequencing data of a study of T cells in women clearing cervical HPV infection (dated by TCRdb to 2016 to 2019). A note on the overall study: Cases were some 24 women with histologically confirmed HPV16-related CIN3 or worse, including a couple of invasive cancers. Among cases, blood sampling occurred a median of roughly 160 days after lesion detection, with an interquartile range of about 80 to 230 days. Cases and controls were matched on year of sample collection and on age within five years. HLA typing was available for only a few women, so HLA type could not be excluded as a confounder. The controls were some 23 women whose single incident HPV16 infection cleared within 12 months with no development of precancer or cancer. Cases had a median age of approximately 34 years and controls had a median age of approximately 38, with no significant differences in baseline characteristics. The parent cohort enrolled 10,049 women aged 18 or older in Guanacaste, Costa Rica, in about 1993 to 1994 and followed the women for about 7 years. As quality controls, five blinded duplicates were added to each group, bringing the total to 60 or so samples made up of around 50 participants and some 10 replicates. Blood from cases was collected at the visit at which the lesion was first identified, whereas blood from controls was collected once infection was no longer detected. This exploratory proof-of-principle case-control study, nested within the Guanacaste HPV Natural History Study in Costa Rica, compared TCR repertoires among women with different cervical HPV16 outcomes.

General findings and caveats noted by the study authors: Lower TRBV6-7 relative abundance was observed in cases than in controls (approximately 0.1% versus 0.16%; Bonferroni P = 0.0008). Across sequencing depths, CIN3+ cases showed significantly higher TCR repertoire richness than controls, but evenness did not differ between the groups. Random forest classifiers that combined richness and V gene abundances separated cases from controls with an estimated AUC of less than 0.85. T-cell numbers per sample were unknown, so richness differences could reflect varying T-cell content rather than repertoire biology. Whether associations preceded infection or resulted from infection could not be shown with the cross-sectional design, and effector/memory subsets and HPV-specific T cells were not isolated.

The immunoSEQ assay used multiplex PCR to amplify TCR beta CDR3 regions from an average of around 1.2 ug of genomic DNA per sample. Primer bias was corrected in the assay by using a complete synthetic TCR repertoire to establish an amplification baseline. Amplicons were sequenced on the Illumina platform. The paper's data handling went like this. Sequence errors were corrected by clustering with frequency ratios and a modified nearest-neighbor algorithm, and the sequences were then analyzed in the immunoSEQ Analyzer using IMGT gene definitions. At each rarefaction depth, TCR richness and evenness were averaged across 20 rarefaction repeats, and samples with fewer sequences than that depth were excluded. Wilcoxon rank sum tests with FDR correction were used to compare relative abundances of V, D and J genes between the groups. For the blinded duplicates, the intraclass correlation was 95% to 96% for TCR richness and averaged 76.4% across about 66 gene segments. Imported from immuneACCESS, the table was reduced by TCRdb to in-frame sequences with V and J called. These copies leave out some clones; in studies compared against another copy, an unresolved V gene accounts for under half, and the cause of the remainder is not known. That table furnishes V, J and clone size, whereas the DNA furnished D and trimming. The table held for this sample gives approximately 35,000 clones. The ten most abundant clones make up roughly 1.6% of the sample.

Note on this clone: Its antigen is still unknown. The read terminates 3 residues before the CDR3 end, so the remaining end is supplied by the germline J gene.

Every participant had a single incident cervical HPV16 infection, and women with prevalent HPV16 infections were excluded. Cervical HPV DNA was detected with MY09/MY11 PCR, and genotyping was done with dot-blot hybridization. Roughly 14 mL of heparinized blood was centrifuged, after which the buffy coat was aliquoted, frozen at -30 degrees C, and then stored at -80 degrees C. QIAGEN kits were used to extract genomic DNA from the buffy coat specimens. V lost 5 bases and J lost 1 base; the stretch between them is 12 bases long. CDR1 and CDR2, looked up from the germline V gene (reference sequence), are LNHDA and SQIVND. The CDR3 covers 16 residues, taking in both the cysteine and the phenylalanine. Of the CDR3's DNA, 39 bases were read; they are in frame from base 1.

Sequenced input: blood buffy coat. The TCR comes from a woman aged 18 to 75 with a cervical HPV16 infection that either progressed to CIN3+ or cleared (not recorded which). The V and J genes are TRBV19 and TRBJ2-6; perhaps TRBD2 is the D gene, with 6 bases matching. The CDR3 DNA, read in part, is TGTGCCAGTAGTCGGGGGACCTCATCTGGGGCCAACGTC. It specifies CASSRGTSSGANV. In full, the CDR3 reads CASSRGTSSGANVLTF.